Following are 18 T cell receptor beta chains from one sample sequenced in a study of identical twins. TCRdb re-analysed the 5' RACE reads in MiXCR, keeping a single row per CDR3 protein. This sample has approximately 300,000 distinct CDR3 sequences, with more than 8% found just once. These sequences were also reported in another study, on yellow fever vaccine responses in identical twins.

The source material was CD8+ T cells sorted from blood. The source of these receptors is a young woman in good health.

This clonotype was counted only a few times. This chain connects TRBV7-2 to TRBJ2-3, with a weak D call TRBD2 (5 bases). The CDR3 totals 15 residues. The V end was cut by 2 bases, the J end by 0 bases, with 9 bases between. Looked up from germline, CDR1 is SGHTA and CDR2 is FQGNSA. CDR3 nucleotide sequence: TGTGCCAGCAGCTTAACAGCGGATAGCACAGATACGCAGTATTTT. Encoded protein: CASSLTADSTDTQYF.

CDR3 DNA sequence: TGTGCCAGCAGGCCAGTCTCGGCCTACGAGCAGTACTTC. Protein product: CASRPVSAYEQYF. The chain is built from TRBV6-1 and TRBJ2-7; D gene unclear. V lost 6 bases, J lost 2 bases, and 11 bases lay in between. Germline V gene data show CDR1 as MNHNS and CDR2 as SASEGT. The CDR3 consists of 13 residues.

This clonotype was recorded at least ten times. The chain uses TRBV28 and TRBJ2-7; possible D gene TRBD1, 6 bases. The length of the CDR3 is 14 residues. The V end lost 5 bases, the J end lost 6 bases, and 17 bases lay between the germline ends. Germline values: CDR1 MDHEN, CDR2 SYDVKM. The CDR3 bases are TGTGCCAGCAGTCCCGGGACAACAGGTAGCGAGCAGTACTTC. It specifies CASSPGTTGSEQYF.

At least ten counts were recorded for this clonotype. The CDR3 loop is CASSWEQVNTGELFF. In DNA form, the CDR3 reads TGTGCCAGCAGCTGGGAACAGGTGAACACCGGGGAGCTGTTTTTT. The chain combines TRBV7-9 with TRBJ2-2, with D perhaps TRBD1 (5 bases). The CDR3 has 15 residues. CDR1 is SEHNR and CDR2 is FQNEAQ in the germline V gene (reference sequence). V was shortened by 4 bases and J by 1 base, with 10 bases between the two germline ends.

This clonotype was observed many times. V is TRBV28 and J is TRBJ2-5; D is undetermined. This CDR3 spans 13 amino acids. Germline assignment: CDR1 MDHEN and CDR2 SYDVKM. V dropped 2 bases and J dropped 5 bases, with 9 bases sitting between them. The CDR3 sequence: CASSLRGIETQYF. CDR3 in DNA: TGTGCCAGCAGTTTACGTGGTATTGAGACCCAGTACTTC.

V and J are TRBV30 and TRBJ2-1; D might be TRBD2 (5 bases). V was pared by 7 bases and J by 5 bases, with 15 bases between. CDR1 is GTSNPN, CDR2 SVGIG, per germline (reference sequence). This CDR3 has 13 amino acids. The DNA for the CDR3 is TGTGCCTCCGATATGGGAGCACACAATGAGCAGTTCTTC. As protein: CASDMGAHNEQFF.

This clonotype was detected ten times or more. The chain links TRBV27 to TRBJ2-5; 8 bases align to TRBD1. Germline V lookup: CDR1 MNHEY, CDR2 SMNVEV (reference sequence). V lost 0 bases and J lost 5; bases outside the gene matches: 5. The CDR3 covers 15 residues. The CDR3 here is CASSLSTGVGETQYF. DNA for the CDR3: TGTGCCAGCAGTTTATCGACAGGGGTCGGTGAGACCCAGTACTTC.

The chain links TRBV27 to TRBJ2-3; D is undetermined. V was pared by 4 bases and J by 2 bases, with 7 bases between. The length of the CDR3 is 13 residues. CDR1 MNHEY and CDR2 SMNVEV come from the germline V gene (reference sequence). The DNA for the CDR3 is TGTGCCAGCAGTTCAGCATCCACAGATACGCAGTATTTT. Translation gives CASSSASTDTQYF.

This clonotype was counted only a few times. The chain recombines TRBV9 with TRBJ2-5; 9 bases fit TRBD1. Germline lookup yields CDR1 SGDLS and CDR2 YYNGEE. The CDR3 length is 16 residues. The trim removed 3 bases at V and 4 bases at J, leaving 10 bases unmatched. CDR3 residues: CASSGAGGDRVETQYF. For the CDR3, the DNA is TGTGCCAGCAGCGGAGCAGGGGGGGACAGGGTAGAGACCCAGTACTTC.

This clonotype turned up a few times. The gene calls are TRBV19 and TRBJ2-2; 8 bases are shared with TRBD2. The CDR3 length is 14 residues. Germline V gene lookup returns CDR1 LNHDA and CDR2 SQIVND (reference sequence). J was trimmed by 6 bases and V by 6 bases; bases with no gene match: 6. The CDR3: CASSWTSSAGELFF. In DNA form, the CDR3 reads TGTGCCAGTAGCTGGACTAGCAGTGCCGGGGAGCTGTTTTTT.

This clonotype has at least ten counts. A read error may produce the germline difference seen at one junction end. The chain carries TRBV9 and TRBJ1-2, with D perhaps matching TRBD1 (5 bases). The CDR3 contains 15 residues. Germline lookup yields CDR1 SGDLS and CDR2 YYNGEE. The CDR3 nucleotides read TGTGCCAGCAGCGGAGACAGCAATCATAACTTTGGCTACACCTTC. Its translation: CASSGDSNHNFGYTF. The whole variable domain, filled in from reference TRBV9 and TRBJ1-2, reads DSGVTQTPKHLITATGQRVTLRCSPRSGDLSVYWYQQSLDQGLQFLIQYYNGEERAKGNILERFSAQQFPDLHSELNLSSLELGDSALYFCASSGDSNHNFGYTFGSGTRLTVV.

This clonotype was detected a few times. The chain combines TRBV7-9 with TRBJ1-1; D remains unclear. Germline values: CDR1 SEHNR, CDR2 FQNEAQ (reference sequence). The V end was cut by 3 bases, the J end by 6 bases, with 11 bases between. This CDR3 has 13 amino acids. The CDR3: CASSFGPNSEAFF. The CDR3 coding sequence is TGTGCCAGCAGCTTTGGTCCTAACTCTGAAGCTTTCTTT.

In its sample, this clonotype was seen a few times. V is TRBV7-9 and J is TRBJ2-7, with 10 bases aligning to TRBD1. Germline V gene data show CDR1 as SEHNR and CDR2 as FQNEAQ (reference sequence). The trim removed 5 bases at V and 5 bases at J, leaving 12 bases unmatched. CDR3 length equals 16 residues. The CDR3 reads CASSITRDRGVHEQYF. Here the CDR3 DNA reads TGTGCCAGCAGCATTACCCGGGACAGGGGTGTACACGAGCAGTACTTC.

The gene calls are TRBV29-1 and TRBJ1-3; D unresolved. The germline CDR1 and CDR2 sequences are SQVTM and ANQGSEA. The CDR3 is made up of 13 amino acids. V dropped 7 bases and J dropped 0 bases, with 10 bases sitting between them. For the CDR3, the DNA is TGCAGCGCCCTTGAGGACTCTGGAAACACCATATATTTT. Amino acids: CSALEDSGNTIYF.

This clonotype has a handful of counts. The rearrangement links TRBV29-1 to TRBJ2-1; 10 bases map to TRBD1. The CDR3 consists of 13 residues. Trimming cost V 7 bases and J 6 bases; bases outside gene matches: 6. Germline V gene lookup returns CDR1 SQVTM and CDR2 ANQGSEA. The CDR3 DNA reads TGCAGCGCGGACAGGGGGTACCCCAATGAGCAGTTCTTC. As protein: CSADRGYPNEQFF.

With respect to this clonotype: This sequence may be a read error, since a much larger clone differs from it by one base. The genes are TRBV10-3 and TRBJ2-1, with D possibly being TRBD1 or TRBD2 (5 bases each). Trimming took off 0 bases at V and 8 bases at J, with 14 bases between the two ends. Germline lookup yields CDR1 ENHRY and CDR2 SYGVKD. The CDR3 consists of 15 residues. The CDR3 DNA is TGTGCCATCAGTGAGTCGAGGGGAGCCGGATATGAGCAGTTCTTC. Translating it yields CAISESRGAGYEQFF.

The V call is TRBV6-1, the J call TRBJ2-7, with TRBD2 matching over 16 bases. V shed 6 bases and J 5 bases; nucleotides not matched to a gene: 7. CDR1 is MNHNS, CDR2 SASEGT, per germline. The CDR3 length is 16 residues. CDR3 amino acids: CASSPGTSGRANEQYF. The CDR3 DNA reads as TGTGCCAGCAGCCCCGGGACTAGCGGGAGGGCCAACGAGCAGTACTTC.

The chain uses TRBV6-1 and TRBJ2-5; a possible D gene is TRBD2 (6 bases). The V and J ends lost 3 bases and 0 bases respectively, with 11 bases between them. The CDR3 extends over 15 amino acids. Per the germline V gene, CDR1 is MNHNS and CDR2 is SASEGT. The CDR3 reads CASSDFGGDQETQYF. Here the CDR3 DNA reads TGTGCCAGCAGTGACTTCGGGGGAGACCAAGAGACCCAGTACTTC.